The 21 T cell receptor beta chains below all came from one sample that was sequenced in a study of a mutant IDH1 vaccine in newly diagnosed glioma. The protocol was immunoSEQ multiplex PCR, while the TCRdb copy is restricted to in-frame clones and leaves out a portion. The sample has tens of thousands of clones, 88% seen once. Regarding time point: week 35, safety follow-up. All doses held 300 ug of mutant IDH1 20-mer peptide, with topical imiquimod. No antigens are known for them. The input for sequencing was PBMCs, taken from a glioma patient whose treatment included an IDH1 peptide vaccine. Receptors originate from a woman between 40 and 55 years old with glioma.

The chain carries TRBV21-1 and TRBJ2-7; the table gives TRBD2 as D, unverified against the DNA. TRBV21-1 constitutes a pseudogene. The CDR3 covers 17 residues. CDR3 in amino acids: CASSKPRTGVSSYEQYF. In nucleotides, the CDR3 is TGTGCCAGCAGCAAACCTAGAACCGGAGTCTCCTCCTACGAGCAGTACTTC.

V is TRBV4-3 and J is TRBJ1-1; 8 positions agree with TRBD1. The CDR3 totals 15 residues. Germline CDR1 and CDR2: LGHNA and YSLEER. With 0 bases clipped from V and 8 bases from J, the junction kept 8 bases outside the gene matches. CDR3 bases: TGCGCCAGCAGCCAAGACCCACAGGGGGTAAGAGAAGCTTTCTTT. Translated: CASSQDPQGVREAFF.

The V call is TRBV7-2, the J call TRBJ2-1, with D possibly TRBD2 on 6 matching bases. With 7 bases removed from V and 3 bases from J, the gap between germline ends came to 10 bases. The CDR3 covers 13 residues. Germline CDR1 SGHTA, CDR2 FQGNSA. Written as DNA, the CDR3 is TGTGCCAGCACCTGGACTAACTACAATGAGCAGTTCTTC. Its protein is CASTWTNYNEQFF. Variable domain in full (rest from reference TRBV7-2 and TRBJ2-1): GAGVSQSPSNKVTEKGKDVELRCDPISGHTALYWYRQSLGQGLEFLIYFQGNSAPDKSGLPSDRFSAERTGGSVSTLTIQRTQQEDSAVYLCASTWTNYNEQFFGPGTRLTVL.

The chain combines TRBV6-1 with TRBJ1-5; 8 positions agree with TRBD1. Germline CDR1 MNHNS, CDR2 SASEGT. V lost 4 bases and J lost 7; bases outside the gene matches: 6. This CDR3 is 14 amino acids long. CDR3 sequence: CASSANRGRQPQHF. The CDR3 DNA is TGTGCCAGCAGTGCGAACAGGGGGAGACAGCCCCAGCATTTT.

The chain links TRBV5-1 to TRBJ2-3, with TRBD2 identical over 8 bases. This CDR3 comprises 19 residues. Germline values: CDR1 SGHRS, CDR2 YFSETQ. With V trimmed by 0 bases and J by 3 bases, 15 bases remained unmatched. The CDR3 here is CASSLVASGPQSRTDTQYF. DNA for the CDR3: TGCGCCAGCAGCTTGGTGGCTAGCGGGCCTCAAAGCAGGACAGATACGCAGTATTTT.

CDR3: CASSRGGQDNQPQHF. The DNA of the CDR3 is TGTGCCAGCAGTAGAGGAGGACAGGACAATCAGCCCCAGCATTTT. This rearrangement joins TRBV6-5 to TRBJ1-5, with 7 positions matching TRBD1. The germline gives CDR1 MNHEY, CDR2 SVGAGI. There are 15 residues in the CDR3. V trimming: 5 bases; J trimming: 3 bases; junction bases outside the gene matches: 7.

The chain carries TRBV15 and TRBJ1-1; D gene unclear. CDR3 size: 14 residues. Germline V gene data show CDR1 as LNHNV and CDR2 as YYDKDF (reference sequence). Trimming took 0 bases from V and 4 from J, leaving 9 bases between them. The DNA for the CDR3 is TGTGCCACCAGCAGAGATTGGCGTGGCACTGAAGCTTTCTTT. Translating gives CATSRDWRGTEAFF.

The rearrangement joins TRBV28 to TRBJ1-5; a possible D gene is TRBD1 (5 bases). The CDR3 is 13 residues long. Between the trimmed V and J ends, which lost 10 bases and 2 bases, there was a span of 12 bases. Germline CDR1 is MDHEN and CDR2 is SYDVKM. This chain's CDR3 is CAICEQGNQPQHF. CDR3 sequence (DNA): TGTGCCATATGCGAACAGGGCAATCAGCCCCAGCATTTT.

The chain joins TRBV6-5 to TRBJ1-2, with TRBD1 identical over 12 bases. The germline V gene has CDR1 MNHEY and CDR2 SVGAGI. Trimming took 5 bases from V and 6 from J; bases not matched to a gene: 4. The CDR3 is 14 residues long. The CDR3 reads CASSPGQGADGYTF. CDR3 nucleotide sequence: TGTGCCAGCAGTCCGGGACAGGGGGCCGATGGCTACACCTTC.

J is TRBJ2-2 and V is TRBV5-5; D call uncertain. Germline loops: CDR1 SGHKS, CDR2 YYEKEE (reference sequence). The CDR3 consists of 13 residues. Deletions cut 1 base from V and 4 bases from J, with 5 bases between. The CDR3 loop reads CASSLIITGELFF. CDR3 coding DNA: TGTGCCAGCAGCTTGATCATCACCGGGGAGCTGTTTTTT.

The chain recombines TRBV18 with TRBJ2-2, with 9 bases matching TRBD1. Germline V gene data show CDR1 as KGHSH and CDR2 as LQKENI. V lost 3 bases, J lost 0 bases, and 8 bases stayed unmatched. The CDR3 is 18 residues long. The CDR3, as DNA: TGTGCCAGCTCACCGAAGGGGGGACAGGGCACGAACACCGGGGAGCTGTTTTTT. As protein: CASSPKGGQGTNTGELFF.

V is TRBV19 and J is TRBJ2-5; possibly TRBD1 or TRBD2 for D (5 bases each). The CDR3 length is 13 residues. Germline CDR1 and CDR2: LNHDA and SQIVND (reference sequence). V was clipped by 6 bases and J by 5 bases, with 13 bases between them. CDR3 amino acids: CASRSGQSETQYF. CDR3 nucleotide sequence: TGTGCCAGTAGGAGCGGACAATCGGAGACCCAGTACTTC.

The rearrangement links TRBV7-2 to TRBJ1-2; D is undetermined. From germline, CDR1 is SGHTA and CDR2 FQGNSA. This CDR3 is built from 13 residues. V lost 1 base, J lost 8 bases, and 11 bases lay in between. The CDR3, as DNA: TGTGCCAGCAGCTTAGTCACCATTCAAGGCTACACCTTC. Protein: CASSLVTIQGYTF.

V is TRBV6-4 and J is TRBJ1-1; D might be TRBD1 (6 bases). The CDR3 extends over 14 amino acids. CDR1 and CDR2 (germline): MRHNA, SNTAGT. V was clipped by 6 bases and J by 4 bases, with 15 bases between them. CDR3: CASRDSVRGTEAFF. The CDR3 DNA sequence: TGTGCCAGCAGGGACAGTGTTAGGGGCACTGAAGCTTTCTTT.

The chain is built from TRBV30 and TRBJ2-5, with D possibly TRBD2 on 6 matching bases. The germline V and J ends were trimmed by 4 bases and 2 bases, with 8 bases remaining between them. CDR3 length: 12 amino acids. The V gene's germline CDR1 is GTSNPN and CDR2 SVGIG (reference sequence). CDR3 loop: CAWNRGQETQYF. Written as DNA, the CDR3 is TGTGCCTGGAATCGGGGGCAAGAGACCCAGTACTTC.

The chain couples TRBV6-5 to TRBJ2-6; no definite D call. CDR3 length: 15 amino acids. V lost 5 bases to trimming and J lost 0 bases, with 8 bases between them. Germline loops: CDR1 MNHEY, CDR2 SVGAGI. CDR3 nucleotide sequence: TGTGCCAGCAGTCTCAGTTACTCTGGGGCCAACGTCCTGACTTTC. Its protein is CASSLSYSGANVLTF.

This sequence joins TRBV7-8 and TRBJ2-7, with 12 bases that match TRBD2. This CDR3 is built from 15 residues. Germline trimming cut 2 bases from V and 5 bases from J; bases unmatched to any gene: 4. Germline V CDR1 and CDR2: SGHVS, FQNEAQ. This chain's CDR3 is CASSLTTSGSHEQYF. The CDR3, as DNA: TGTGCCAGCAGCTTAACGACTAGCGGGAGCCACGAGCAGTACTTC. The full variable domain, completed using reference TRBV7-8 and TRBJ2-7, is GAGVSQSPRYKVAKRGQDVALRCDPISGHVSLFWYQQALGQGPEFLTYFQNEAQLDKSGLPSDRFFAERPEGSVSTLKIQRTQQEDSAVYLCASSLTTSGSHEQYFGPGTRLTVT.

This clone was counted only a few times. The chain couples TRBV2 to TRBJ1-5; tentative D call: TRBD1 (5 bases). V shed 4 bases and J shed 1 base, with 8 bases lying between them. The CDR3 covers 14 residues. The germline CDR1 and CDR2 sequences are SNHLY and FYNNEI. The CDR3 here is CASSGGDSNQPQHF. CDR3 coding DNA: TGTGCCAGCAGTGGCGGGGACAGCAATCAGCCCCAGCATTTT.

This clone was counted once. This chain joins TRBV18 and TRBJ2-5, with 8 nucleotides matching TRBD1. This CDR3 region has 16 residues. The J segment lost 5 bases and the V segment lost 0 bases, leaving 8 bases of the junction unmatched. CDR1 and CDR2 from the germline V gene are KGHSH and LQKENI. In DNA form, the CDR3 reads TGTGCCAGCTCACCACCGGGACAGGTTCTATTGGAGACCCAGTACTTC. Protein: CASSPPGQVLLETQYF.

The CDR3 here is CATSRVAGLGEQYF. The CDR3 DNA follows: TGTGCCACCAGCAGAGTGGCAGGGTTGGGGGAGCAGTACTTC. This chain links TRBV15 with TRBJ2-7, with a tentative D call TRBD1 (5 bases). This CDR3 has 14 residues. CDR1 and CDR2 from the germline V gene are LNHNV and YYDKDF (reference sequence). Trimming removed 1 base at V and 7 bases at J, with 14 bases between.

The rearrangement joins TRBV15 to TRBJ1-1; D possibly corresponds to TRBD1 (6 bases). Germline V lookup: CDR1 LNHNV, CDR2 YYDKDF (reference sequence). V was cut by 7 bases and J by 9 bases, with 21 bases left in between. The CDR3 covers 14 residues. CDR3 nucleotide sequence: TGTGCCACCACCCGAGGGAACAGGGCGCCCAAAGCTTTCTTT. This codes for CATTRGNRAPKAFF.